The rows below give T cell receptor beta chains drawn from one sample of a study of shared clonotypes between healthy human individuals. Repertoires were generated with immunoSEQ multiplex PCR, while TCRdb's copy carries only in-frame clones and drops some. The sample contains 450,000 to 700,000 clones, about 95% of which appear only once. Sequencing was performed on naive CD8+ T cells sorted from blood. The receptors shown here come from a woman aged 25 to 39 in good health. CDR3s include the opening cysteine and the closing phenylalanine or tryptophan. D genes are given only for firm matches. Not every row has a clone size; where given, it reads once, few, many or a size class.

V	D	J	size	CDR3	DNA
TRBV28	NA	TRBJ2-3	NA	CATSDDQKDTQYF	TGTGCCACCTCGGACGACCAAAAGGATACGCAGTATTTT
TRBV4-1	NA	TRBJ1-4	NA	CASSPLGNEKLFF	TGCGCCAGCAGCCCCTTAGGGAATGAAAAACTGTTTTTT
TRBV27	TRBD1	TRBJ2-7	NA	CASSLLRDRAWEQYF	TGTGCCAGCAGTTTATTACGGGACAGGGCGTGGGAGCAGTACTTC
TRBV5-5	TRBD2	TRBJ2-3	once	CASSRLAGDQYF	TGTGCCAGCAGCAGACTAGCGGGAGACCAGTATTTT
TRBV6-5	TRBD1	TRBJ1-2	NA	CASSHYQGASGGYTF	TGTGCCAGCAGCCACTATCAGGGGGCCTCTGGGGGCTACACCTTC
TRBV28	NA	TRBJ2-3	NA	CASRDKSGWGTDTQYF	TGTGCCAGCAGAGATAAGTCGGGGTGGGGCACAGATACGCAGTATTTT
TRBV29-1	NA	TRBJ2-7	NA	CSVAGLADEQYF	TGCAGCGTTGCAGGGCTCGCCGACGAGCAGTACTTC
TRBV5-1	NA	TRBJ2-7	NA	CASKLRGTPTYEQYF	TGCGCCAGCAAACTACGGGGAACCCCTACCTACGAGCAGTACTTC
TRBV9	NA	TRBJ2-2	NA	CASTGAVGTGELFF	TGTGCCTCCACGGGGGCGGTCGGCACCGGGGAGCTGTTTTTT
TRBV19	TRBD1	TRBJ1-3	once	CASWDSRGSNTIYF	TGTGCCAGTTGGGACTCCAGGGGGTCAAACACCATATATTTT
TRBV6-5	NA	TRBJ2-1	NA	CASSFLPAPYNEQFF	TGTGCCAGCAGTTTCCTCCCGGCGCCTTACAATGAGCAGTTCTTC